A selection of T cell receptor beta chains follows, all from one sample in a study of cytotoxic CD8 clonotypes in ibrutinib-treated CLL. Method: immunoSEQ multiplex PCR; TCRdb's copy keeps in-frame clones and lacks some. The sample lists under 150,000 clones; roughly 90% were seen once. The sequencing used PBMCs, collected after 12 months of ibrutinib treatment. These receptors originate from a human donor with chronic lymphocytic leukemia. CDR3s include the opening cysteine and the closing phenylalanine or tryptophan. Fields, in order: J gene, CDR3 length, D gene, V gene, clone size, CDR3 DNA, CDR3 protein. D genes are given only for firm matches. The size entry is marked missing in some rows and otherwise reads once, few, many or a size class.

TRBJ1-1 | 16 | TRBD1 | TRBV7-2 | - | TGTGCCAGCAGCTATAGCGAAGGACAGGGTGGAACTGAAGCTTTCTTT | CASSYSEGQGGTEAFF
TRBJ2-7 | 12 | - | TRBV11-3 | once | TGTGCCAGCAGCTTAGATGGGAAGGAGCAGTACTTC | CASSLDGKEQYF
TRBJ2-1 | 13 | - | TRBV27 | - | TGTGCCACATCAGCGGAAACCTACAATGAGCAGTTCTTC | CATSAETYNEQFF
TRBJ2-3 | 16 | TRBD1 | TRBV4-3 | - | TGCGCCAGCAGCCGACAGGGACAGGGGGCAACAGATACGCAGTATTTT | CASSRQGQGATDTQYF
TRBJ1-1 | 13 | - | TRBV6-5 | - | TGTGCCAGCAGGGGGTTCAAGGGCACTGAAGCTTTCTTT | CASRGFKGTEAFF
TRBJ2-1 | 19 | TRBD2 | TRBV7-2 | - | TGTGCCAGCAGCTTAGAGGGACTAGCGGGACTTCGGGACTACAATGAGCAGTTCTTC | CASSLEGLAGLRDYNEQFF
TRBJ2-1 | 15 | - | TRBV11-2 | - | TGTGCCAGCAGCTTCGTGGGAGGCCTCTACAATGAGCAGTTCTTC | CASSFVGGLYNEQFF
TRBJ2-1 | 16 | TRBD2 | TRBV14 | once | TGTGCCAGCAGCCACCTAGCTAGCGGGTCCTACAATGAGCAGTTCTTC | CASSHLASGSYNEQFF
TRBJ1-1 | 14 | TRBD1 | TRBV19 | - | TGTGCCAGTAGTTACCGACAGGGTAACACTGAAGCTTTCTTT | CASSYRQGNTEAFF
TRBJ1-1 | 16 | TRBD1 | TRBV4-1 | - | TGCGCCAGCAGCCAAGTAGTCACAGGGGGAAGCACTGAAGCTTTCTTT | CASSQVVTGGSTEAFF
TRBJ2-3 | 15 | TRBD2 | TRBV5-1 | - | TGCGCCTCCCGGACTAGCGGGAGTGGTTCGGATACGCAGTATTTT | CASRTSGSGSDTQYF
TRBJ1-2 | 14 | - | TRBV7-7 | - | TGTGCTAGCAGCTTAGCTTATGAGAAATATGGCTACACCTTC | CASSLAYEKYGYTF
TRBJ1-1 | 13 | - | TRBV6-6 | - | TGTGCCAGCAGTTACCTTGGACGGACAGAAGCTTTCTTT | CASSYLGRTEAFF
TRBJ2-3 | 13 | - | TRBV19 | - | TGTGCCAGTAGTAGAGGTGTGGAGAATACGCAGTATTTT | CASSRGVENTQYF
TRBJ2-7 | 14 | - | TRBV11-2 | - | TGTGCCAGCAGCTTGGCCGATTTAACCTACGAGCAGTACTTC | CASSLADLTYEQYF
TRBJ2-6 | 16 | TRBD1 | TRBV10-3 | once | TGTGCCACAACGGGACAGGGTGGTTCTGGGGCCAACGTCCTGACTTTC | CATTGQGGSGANVLTF
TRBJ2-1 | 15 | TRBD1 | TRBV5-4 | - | TGTGCCAGCAGCCGACCGGGACAGGGGGACAATGAGCAGTTCTTC | CASSRPGQGDNEQFF
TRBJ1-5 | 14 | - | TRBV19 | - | TGTGCCAGTAGTACCCGGGACGGTTATCAGCCCCAGCATTTT | CASSTRDGYQPQHF
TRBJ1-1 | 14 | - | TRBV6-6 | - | TGTGCCAGCAAGAGGTCAGGGCTTAACACTGAAGCTTTCTTT | CASKRSGLNTEAFF
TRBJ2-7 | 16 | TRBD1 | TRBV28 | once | TGTGCCAGCAGTTTAATTGGTAGGGGGCTAGGGTACGAGCAGTACTTC | CASSLIGRGLGYEQYF
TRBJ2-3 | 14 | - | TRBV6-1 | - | TGTGCCAGCAGTGAACCCCCTAAGCAGGCTACGCAGTATTTT | CASSEPPKQATQYF
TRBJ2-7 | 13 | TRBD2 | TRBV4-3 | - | TGCGCCAGCAGCCGGGGACTAGCCTACGAGCAGTACTTC | CASSRGLAYEQYF
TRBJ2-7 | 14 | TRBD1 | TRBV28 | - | TGTGCCAGCAGTCGGGACAGACAAGCCTACGAGCAGTACTTC | CASSRDRQAYEQYF
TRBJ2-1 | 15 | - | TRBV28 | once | TGTGCCAGCAGTTTAATGAGTTACTCCTACAATGAGCAGTTCTTC | CASSLMSYSYNEQFF
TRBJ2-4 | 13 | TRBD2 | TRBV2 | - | TGTGCCAGCAGCCCTCGGGAGGGCCAGCCAGCAGACTTC | CASSPREGQPADF
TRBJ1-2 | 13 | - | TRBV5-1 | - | TGCGCCAGCAGGGATCAGGCGTCGTACGGCTACACCTTC | CASRDQASYGYTF
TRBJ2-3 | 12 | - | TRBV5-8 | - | TGTGCCAGCAGCTTGACCGCAGATACGCAGTATTTT | CASSLTADTQYF
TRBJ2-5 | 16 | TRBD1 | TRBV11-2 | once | TGTGCCAGCAGCTTCGGACAGGGGACCCCCCAAGAGACCCAGTACTTC | CASSFGQGTPQETQYF
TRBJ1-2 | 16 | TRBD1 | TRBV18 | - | TGTGCCAGCTCACCACCTCTGACAGGGGGCGACTATGGCTACACCTTC | CASSPPLTGGDYGYTF
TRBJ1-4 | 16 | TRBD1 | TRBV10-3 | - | TGTGCCATCAGTCCAGGACAGGCCAATACTAATGAAAAACTGTTTTTT | CAISPGQANTNEKLFF
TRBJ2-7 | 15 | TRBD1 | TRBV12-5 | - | TGTGCTAGTGGTTTGGTACTGACAGGGTCCTGCGAGCAGTACTTC | CASGLVLTGSCEQYF
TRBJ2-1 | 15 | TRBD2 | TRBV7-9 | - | TGTGCCAGCAGCTTGAGCGGGGTCTCCTACAATGAGCAGTTCTTC | CASSLSGVSYNEQFF
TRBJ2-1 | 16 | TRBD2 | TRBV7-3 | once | TGTGCCAGCAGCTATCCGGTGGGCGGGAGTAACAATGAGCAGTTCTTC | CASSYPVGGSNNEQFF
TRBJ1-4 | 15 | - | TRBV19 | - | TGTGCCAGTAGTATAGGCCAGGGAACTAATGAAAAACTGTTTTTT | CASSIGQGTNEKLFF
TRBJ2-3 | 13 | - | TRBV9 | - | TGTGCCAGCAGCGTGGAGAGGACAGATACGCAGTATTTT | CASSVERTDTQYF
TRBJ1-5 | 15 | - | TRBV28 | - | TGTGCCAGCAGTCCAGAAGACAGGCTCAATCAGCCCCAGCATTTT | CASSPEDRLNQPQHF
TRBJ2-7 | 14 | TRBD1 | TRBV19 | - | TGTGCCAGTAGTATTGGGACAGGTTACTACGAGCAGTACTTC | CASSIGTGYYEQYF
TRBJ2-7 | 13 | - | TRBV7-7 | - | TGTGCTAGCAGCTTGGAGGGCTTCTACGAGCAGTACTTC | CASSLEGFYEQYF
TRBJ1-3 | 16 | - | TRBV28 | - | TGTGCCAGCAGTTCACCACAGGGAAGACCTGGAAACACCATATATTTT | CASSSPQGRPGNTIYF
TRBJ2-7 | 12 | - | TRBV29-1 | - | TGCAGCGTTGAAGTTCAGGACTACGAGCAGTACTTC | CSVEVQDYEQYF
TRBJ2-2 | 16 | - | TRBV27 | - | TGTGCCAGCAGTTTCTTACTAGCCTCGTTTACCGGGGAGCTGTTTTTT | CASSFLLASFTGELFF
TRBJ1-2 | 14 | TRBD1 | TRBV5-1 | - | TGCGCCAGCAGCTTGGGGGACAGGGTTGGTGGCTACACCTTC | CASSLGDRVGGYTF
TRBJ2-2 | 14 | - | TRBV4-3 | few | TGCGCCAGCAGCCAAGGACATGGTACCGGGGAGCTGTTTTTT | CASSQGHGTGELFF
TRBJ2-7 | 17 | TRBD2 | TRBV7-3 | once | TGTGCCAGCAGCCTCCGACCAGCTAGCGGAACTTCTAACGAGCAGTACTTC | CASSLRPASGTSNEQYF
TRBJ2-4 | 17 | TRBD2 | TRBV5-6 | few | TGTGCCAGCAGCTTGCCGGGAGGCCTGGGGGCCAAAAACATTCAGTACTTC | CASSLPGGLGAKNIQYF
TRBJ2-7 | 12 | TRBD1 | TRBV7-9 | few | TGTGCCAGCAGCGCCGGGACAGCCGAGCAGTACTTC | CASSAGTAEQYF
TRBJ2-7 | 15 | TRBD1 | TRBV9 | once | TGTGCCAGCAGCGCCCGGGACAGGGGGTTTTACGAGCAGTACTTC | CASSARDRGFYEQYF
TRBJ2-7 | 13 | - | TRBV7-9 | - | TGTGCCAGCAGCTTAGAGCGAACCGACGAGCAGTACTTC | CASSLERTDEQYF
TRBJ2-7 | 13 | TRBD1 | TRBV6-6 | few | TGTGCCAGCAGTGGCCGGGACAGGGGGCTTTGGTACTTC | CASSGRDRGLWYF
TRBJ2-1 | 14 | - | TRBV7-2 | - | TGTGCCAGCAGCACGCCGTGGGATTACAATGAGCAGTTCTTC | CASSTPWDYNEQFF
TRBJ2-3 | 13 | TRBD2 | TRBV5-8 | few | TGTGCCAGCAATCGGCGGGAGGCCGATACGCAGTATTTT | CASNRREADTQYF
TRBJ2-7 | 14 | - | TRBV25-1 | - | TGTGCCACCAGGACAGGGACTAGCTCCTACGAGCAGTACTTC | CATRTGTSSYEQYF
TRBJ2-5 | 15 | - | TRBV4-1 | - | TGCGCCAGCAGCCAAGGGGCGCGGGTCCAAGAGACCCAGTACTTC | CASSQGARVQETQYF